These 3 T cell receptor beta chains were all obtained from the same sample, sequenced in a study of blood T cell repertoires in COVID-19. Some clones are missing from TCRdb's copy, which holds only in-frame ones; the method was immunoSEQ multiplex PCR. The profile shows 35,000 to 40,000 clones, approximately 84% of them singletons. Sequenced: peripheral blood. The receptors originated from a human donor in a cohort sampled during active COVID-19.

The V call is TRBV2, the J call TRBJ2-5, with D possibly TRBD2 on 6 matching bases. Per germline, CDR1 SNHLY and CDR2 FYNNEI. This CDR3 region has 13 residues. V lost 2 bases to trimming and J lost 3 bases, with 7 bases between them. CDR3 in amino acids: CASSERLEETQYF. CDR3 nucleotide sequence: TGTGCCAGCAGTGAAAGACTAGAAGAGACCCAGTACTTC.

The chain joins TRBV5-1 to TRBJ1-1; the match to TRBD1 covers 7 bases. The V gene end was trimmed by 1 base and the J gene end by 1 base; junction bases not matched to a gene: 4. The CDR3 has 15 residues. The germline CDR1 and CDR2 sequences are SGHRS and YFSETQ. The CDR3 loop is CASSLSGQTNTEAFF. The DNA of the CDR3 is TGCGCCAGCAGCTTGTCGGGACAGACGAACACTGAAGCTTTCTTT.

The chain employs TRBV20-1 and TRBJ2-7; D may be TRBD1 (6 bases). Trimming left V 3 bases short and J 5 bases short, with 14 bases between. Per germline, CDR1 DFQATT and CDR2 SNEGSKA (reference sequence). The CDR3 covers 13 residues. The CDR3 loop reads CSASGQGNDEQYF. In DNA form, the CDR3 reads TGCAGTGCTAGTGGGCAGGGGAACGACGAGCAGTACTTC.